A selection of T cell receptor beta chains follows, all from one sample in a study of siplizumab effects on memory and regulatory T cells. Sequencing was performed with immunoSEQ multiplex PCR; in TCRdb, only in-frame clones are kept and a portion is missing. The repertoire holds about 100,000 clones, with around 92% as singletons. Sequenced material: CD4+ T cells sorted from blood. These receptors were collected from a human donor in good health. Some clones in this sample may be carry-over from other donors' samples. Each CDR3 is given without its conserved first and last residue.

CDR3: ASSPPGQPKTF
V: TRBV6-1

CDR3: ASSLRRETYEQY
V: TRBV28

CDR3: ASRHSEASEKLF
V: TRBV5-1

CDR3: ASSLVEYSTDTQY
V: TRBV4-1

CDR3: ASTQGTGSNQPQH
V: TRBV2

CDR3: ASSVLAGPYQETQY
V: TRBV5-4

CDR3: ASRSASSYEQY
V: TRBV6-1

CDR3: ASSPQRGTMFTFEQY
V: TRBV28

CDR3: TAARDMADTQY
V: TRBV29-1

CDR3: ASSLTSGLTDTQY
V: TRBV7-9

CDR3: ASSSGLAGRTSPYNEQF
V: TRBV11-1

CDR3: ASSPAGANVLT
V: TRBV11-3

CDR3: ARGQATSTDTQY
V: TRBV2

CDR3: ASSKGLAGETDTQY
V: TRBV5-1

CDR3: AISRTSDTDTQY
V: TRBV10-3

CDR3: ASSLAYTGEMSRNSYEQY
V: TRBV7-8

CDR3: ASSEARGTGELF
V: TRBV14

CDR3: ASSPSLENEQF
V: TRBV18

CDR3: ASSKALRFATNEKLF
V: TRBV21-1

CDR3: AWSVQGVAKNIQY
V: TRBV30

CDR3: ASSPQSSYNEQF
V: TRBV7-2

CDR3: ASSLARTDRSYEQY
V: TRBV7-9

CDR3: ASRERQGVNTEAF
V: TRBV21-1

CDR3: ASSVRHHGGETQY
V: TRBV6-1

CDR3: SGGFRKGVYNEQF
V: TRBV29-1

CDR3: SVDSYNEQF
V: TRBV29-1

CDR3: ASSLASGGPYEQY
V: TRBV5-5

CDR3: ASSRQVGGAALQY
V: TRBV6-5

CDR3: ASSTETGLYGYT
V: TRBV19

CDR3: AIGIGSAHQETQY
V: TRBV10-3

CDR3: ASSSVGVGEQF
V: TRBV7-8

CDR3: ASSPGQGTEQY
V: TRBV7-3

CDR3: ASSRFGLAENIQY
V: TRBV4-1

CDR3: ASSQIQGVNEKLF
V: TRBV4-1

CDR3: ASSPRGLTGYT
V: TRBV7-2

CDR3: ASSPSIENYEQY
V: TRBV18

CDR3: ASSSNRGGQETQY
V: TRBV6-1

CDR3: ARGGRISGRTEAF
V: TRBV6-5

CDR3: ASSQQITGAVQF
V: TRBV14

CDR3: ASSLDRAYEQY
V: TRBV6-6

CDR3: ASSSGIEQF
V: TRBV19

CDR3: ASSVELARQHEQY
V: TRBV2

CDR3: AISRDGLTEAF
V: TRBV10-3

CDR3: ASSFLGGMNTEAF
V: TRBV11-2

CDR3: AWSLAGTDTQY
V: TRBV30

CDR3: ASRYSSNTEAF
V: TRBV19

CDR3: ASSEGQLWGETQY
V: TRBV19

CDR3: ASSDTRTDTQY
V: TRBV7-3

CDR3: ASSEEGGTSSGEQF
V: TRBV2

CDR3: ASKTGPSYEQY
V: TRBV6-6

CDR3: ASSETSGSGYEQY
V: TRBV7-2